The 20 T cell receptor beta chains in this list originate from one sample, sequenced in a study of neoadjuvant anti-PD-1 for oral cavity cancer. Clones were read by immunoSEQ multiplex PCR, and TCRdb kept only the in-frame ones, dropping some. The repertoire has around 15,000 clones, roughly 78% of them found once; the top ten carry more than 2.5%. The sample here was PBMCs, taken before nivolumab (anti-PD-1) treatment. The receptor set was obtained from a person between 40 and 80 years old with oral cavity squamous cell carcinoma.

CDR3 sequence: CASIPGGGIDTQYF. Written as DNA, the CDR3 is TGTGCCAGCATCCCTGGTGGGGGAATCGATACGCAGTATTTT. The chain is built from TRBV5-4 and TRBJ2-3; D possibly uses TRBD1 or TRBD2 (5 bases each). Trimming took off 6 bases at V and 6 bases at J, with 17 bases between the two ends. The CDR3 extends over 14 amino acids. In germline, CDR1 is SGHNT, CDR2 YYREEE (reference sequence).

This clone appeared a single time. The chain recombines TRBV15 with TRBJ1-2; D remains unclear. Trimming pared 1 base from V and 5 bases from J, leaving 8 bases between. Per the germline V gene, CDR1 is LNHNV and CDR2 is YYDKDF (reference sequence). This CDR3 region has 13 residues. The CDR3 spells CATSRGQKYGYTF. As DNA, the CDR3 is TGTGCCACCAGCAGAGGGCAGAAGTATGGCTACACCTTC.

The chain joins TRBV30 to TRBJ2-3; D might be TRBD2 (6 bases). The germline V gene has CDR1 GTSNPN and CDR2 SVGIG (reference sequence). V lost 4 bases, J lost 11 bases, and 19 bases lay in between. CDR3 length: 13 residues. Here the CDR3 DNA reads TGTGCCTGGACTCTGCCCGGCGGGATATGGCAGTATTTT. Translated, it gives CAWTLPGGIWQYF.

This chain joins TRBV2 and TRBJ1-5; 7 nucleotides agree with TRBD1. The germline gives CDR1 SNHLY, CDR2 FYNNEI. V gave up 3 bases and J gave up 3 bases; unmatched junction bases: 5. The CDR3 length is 15 residues. Written as DNA, the CDR3 is TGTGCCAGCAGTGATAAGGGGGCTGACAATCAGCCCCAGCATTTT. This codes for CASSDKGADNQPQHF.

The chain joins TRBV4-1 to TRBJ2-7, with D perhaps being TRBD1 or TRBD2 (5 bases each). Germline assignment: CDR1 MGHRA and CDR2 YSYEKL. The CDR3 loop spans 15 amino acids. Trimming shortened V by 3 bases and J by 2 bases, and 14 bases separated the two germline ends. The chain's CDR3 is CASSQGDRPTYEQYF. CDR3 DNA: TGCGCCAGCAGCCAGGGGGACCGACCCACCTACGAGCAGTACTTC.

CDR3 region: CASSQGQGKDTQYF. For the CDR3, the DNA is TGTGCCAGCAGCCAGGGACAGGGAAAAGATACGCAGTATTTT. The rearrangement joins TRBV7-9 to TRBJ2-3; 9 bases are a match to TRBD1. V trimming: 5 bases; J trimming: 5 bases; junction bases outside the gene matches: 5. The CDR3 totals 14 residues. CDR1 and CDR2 from the germline V gene are SEHNR and FQNEAQ (reference sequence). Full variable domain (rest looked up from reference TRBV7-9 and TRBJ2-3): DTGVSQNPRHKITKRGQNVTFRCDPISEHNRLYWYRQTLGQGPEFLTYFQNEAQLEKSRLLSDRFSAERPKGSFSTLEIQRTEQGDSAMYLCASSQGQGKDTQYFGPGTRLTVL.

This clone was seen only once. The chain employs TRBV25-1 and TRBJ1-5; D may be TRBD1 (6 bases). This CDR3 has 14 residues. Deletions cut 8 bases from V and 3 bases from J, with 14 bases between. Germline CDR1 is MGHDK and CDR2 is SYGVNS. The CDR3 sequence: CASAQTGHNQPQHF. For the CDR3, the DNA is TGTGCCAGCGCCCAGACAGGCCACAATCAGCCCCAGCATTTT.

The genes are TRBV11-2 and TRBJ2-7; 9 nucleotides align to TRBD1. Trimming cost V 5 bases and J 3 bases; bases outside gene matches: 8. The CDR3 loop spans 15 amino acids. In germline, CDR1 is SGHAT, CDR2 FQNNGV. For the CDR3, the DNA is TGTGCCAGCAGCCTGATACAGGGGGCAGGCTACGAGCAGTACTTC. This sequence encodes CASSLIQGAGYEQYF.

V is TRBV7-9 and J is TRBJ2-4, with D possibly being TRBD1 (5 bases). This CDR3 is 16 amino acids long. V lost 5 bases and J 1 base, leaving 15 bases between the germline ends. Germline CDR1 reads SEHNR; CDR2 reads FQNEAQ (reference sequence). CDR3 sequence (DNA): TGTGCCAGCAGCCTCCCGGCAGGGAAGGCCAAAAACATTCAGTACTTC. Its translation is CASSLPAGKAKNIQYF. Together with reference TRBV7-9 and TRBJ2-4, the CDR3 gives the full variable domain: DTGVSQNPRHKITKRGQNVTFRCDPISEHNRLYWYRQTLGQGPEFLTYFQNEAQLEKSRLLSDRFSAERPKGSFSTLEIQRTEQGDSAMYLCASSLPAGKAKNIQYFGAGTRLSVL.

The chain joins TRBV9 to TRBJ1-1; 9 bases fit TRBD1. CDR3 length: 15 residues. CDR1 is SGDLS and CDR2 is YYNGEE in the germline V gene. V gave up 2 bases and J gave up 1 base; unmatched junction bases: 3. The CDR3 DNA reads TGTGCCAGCAGCGTTGGGACAGGGCAGAACACTGAAGCTTTCTTT. As protein: CASSVGTGQNTEAFF.

The chain links TRBV6-6 to TRBJ2-7; no clear D gene. Germline V gene data show CDR1 as MNHNY and CDR2 as SVGAGI (reference sequence). The germline V and J ends were trimmed by 6 bases and 4 bases, with 13 bases remaining between them. This CDR3 has 13 amino acids. The DNA of the CDR3 is TGTGCCAGCAGCCAGAGCGAGTTTTACGAGCAGTACTTC. This codes for CASSQSEFYEQYF.

The chain is built from TRBV5-8 and TRBJ1-4, with D unclear. V gave up 0 bases and J gave up 3 bases, with 6 bases separating them. The CDR3 spans 14 residues. The V gene's germline CDR1 is SGHTS and CDR2 YDEGEE. The CDR3 DNA is TGTGCCAGCAGCTTGGATTGGGCTAATGAAAAACTGTTTTTT. Encoded protein: CASSLDWANEKLFF.

The chain joins TRBV28 to TRBJ1-2, with 9 positions matching TRBD1. V lost 7 bases to trimming and J lost 8 bases; unmatched junction nucleotides: 14. Germline CDR1 and CDR2: MDHEN and SYDVKM. This CDR3 has 15 residues. The CDR3 sequence is CASTRSRQGEGGYTF. The CDR3 DNA is TGTGCCAGCACCAGATCCCGACAGGGGGAGGGAGGCTACACCTTC.

The chain recombines TRBV19 with TRBJ1-3; possible D gene TRBD1, 5 bases. The V gene lost 4 bases and the J gene lost 0 bases, with 16 bases spanning the gap. This CDR3 is 17 amino acids long. In germline, CDR1 is LNHDA, CDR2 SQIVND (reference sequence). The CDR3 nucleotides are TGTGCCAGTAGTAACCCACCCCGGGGGATCTCTGGAAACACCATATATTTT. It is translated as CASSNPPRGISGNTIYF.

The V and J genes are TRBV28 and TRBJ2-2; no clear D. Germline CDR1 and CDR2: MDHEN and SYDVKM. The CDR3 has 13 amino acids. Trimming took 5 bases from V and 6 from J, leaving 10 bases between them. CDR3 bases: TGTGCCAGCAGTCCCCTTTGGGCCGGGGAGCTGTTTTTT. It specifies CASSPLWAGELFF.

This sequence joins TRBV29-1 and TRBJ2-7, with 8 bases matching TRBD1. The germline V gene has CDR1 SQVTM and CDR2 ANQGSEA. The V segment lost 0 bases and the J segment 5 bases; nucleotides outside the gene matches: 9. The CDR3 totals 15 residues. CDR3 in DNA: TGCAGCGTTGAAGAGGGCAGGGGGCCAGGCGACGAGCAGTACTTC. Its translation: CSVEEGRGPGDEQYF.

The rearrangement links TRBV7-8 to TRBJ2-1, with 10 bases aligning to TRBD2. Trimming cost V 3 bases and J 4 bases; bases outside gene matches: 12. The CDR3 runs 18 residues. Germline V gives CDR1 SGHVS, CDR2 FQNEAQ. The CDR3 DNA reads as TGTGCCAGCAGCTTTAGACTAGCGGGTTCGGACGGATACAATGAGCAGTTCTTC. Its translation is CASSFRLAGSDGYNEQFF.

The V and J genes are TRBV18 and TRBJ2-7, with D perhaps matching TRBD1 (6 bases). The CDR3 has 13 residues. Germline-derived CDR1 and CDR2 are KGHSH and LQKENI. The V end was cut by 6 bases, the J end by 4 bases, with 13 bases between. CDR3 coding DNA: TGTGCCAGCTCTCGAACAGGGAGTTACGAGCAGTACTTC. Protein: CASSRTGSYEQYF.

J is TRBJ1-1 and V is TRBV7-8; D remains ambiguous. V was trimmed by 5 bases and J by 0 bases, leaving 10 bases between them. The germline V gene has CDR1 SGHVS and CDR2 FQNEAQ. This CDR3 comprises 14 residues. The CDR3 bases are TGTGCCAGCAGCGCCCGACGGTTGAACACTGAAGCTTTCTTT. Protein: CASSARRLNTEAFF.

This clone was detected only a few times. The gene calls are TRBV7-9 and TRBJ1-2; D uncertain. V lost 2 bases and J 0 bases, leaving 10 bases between the germline ends. From germline, CDR1 is SEHNR and CDR2 FQNEAQ (reference sequence). The length of the CDR3 is 15 residues. The CDR3 bases are TGTGCCAGCAGCTTACGGGAAGGACCTAACTATGGCTACACCTTC. Translating it yields CASSLREGPNYGYTF. The variable domain in full, completed from reference TRBV7-9 and TRBJ1-2, reads DTGVSQNPRHKITKRGQNVTFRCDPISEHNRLYWYRQTLGQGPEFLTYFQNEAQLEKSRLLSDRFSAERPKGSFSTLEIQRTEQGDSAMYLCASSLREGPNYGYTFGSGTRLTVV.